What follows is one TCR beta chain and its context. This sample was taken from a study of T cells in tumors after PD-1 blockade. Whole-study context: Daily vismodegib 150 mg continued in a subset of anti-PD-1-treated patients.

Assay used: immunoSEQ multiplex PCR; TCRdb lists only in-frame clones, some missing. The table shows tens of thousands of clones, with around 72% occurring only once. Per the germline V gene, CDR1 is MDHEN and CDR2 is SYDVKM. V was pared by 5 bases and J by 5 bases, with 12 bases of the junction left unmatched. The CDR3 totals 16 residues. This receptor was taken from a human donor with basal cell carcinoma. This sample comprised PBMCs, obtained after anti-PD-1 treatment. V usage is TRBV28 and J usage is TRBJ1-5; 7 bases line up with TRBD1. The CDR3 protein is CASSPRGTAQDQPQHF. CDR3 DNA: TGTGCCAGCAGTCCTCGAGGGACAGCCCAAGATCAGCCCCAGCATTTT.